Below, 27 T cell receptor beta chains from the same sample are listed, as sequenced in a study of cytomegalovirus exposure and HLA in healthy donors. The PCR had 60 Vbeta and 13 Jbeta primers. The assay was immunoSEQ multiplex PCR, and TCRdb's table has in-frame clones only and misses some. The data contain about 180,000 clones, 75% to 85% of them seen just once; the ten biggest clones take up 1% to 1.5%. Sequencing used PBMCs. The receptors originated from a girl aged 2-10 years in good health and CMV-seropositive.

This clone was counted a single time. J is TRBJ1-5 and V is TRBV19; TRBD1 is a possible D gene (5 bases). V lost 8 bases, J lost 0 bases, and 11 bases lay in between. From germline, CDR1 is LNHDA and CDR2 SQIVND (reference sequence). CDR3 length: 14 residues. The CDR3 sequence: CASGGIFSNQPQHF. The CDR3 DNA follows: TGTGCCAGTGGGGGGATTTTTAGCAATCAGCCCCAGCATTTT. Drawing the rest from reference TRBV19 and TRBJ1-5, the complete variable domain is DGGITQSPKYLFRKEGQNVTLSCEQNLNHDAMYWYRQDPGQGLRLIYYSQIVNDFQKGDIAEGYSVSREKKESFPLTVTSAQKNPTAFYLCASGGIFSNQPQHFGDGTRLSIL.

V is TRBV7-9 and J is TRBJ2-1; D is unclear. This CDR3 contains 12 residues. Trimming stripped 2 bases from V and 6 bases from J, with 5 bases between. The germline CDR1 and CDR2 sequences are SEHNR and FQNEAQ (reference sequence). Written as DNA, the CDR3 is TGTGCCAGCAGCTTATTTATCAATGAGCAGTTCTTC. This translates into CASSLFINEQFF.

This sequence joins TRBV4-1 and TRBJ2-4; D is unclear. Germline-derived CDR1 and CDR2 are MGHRA and YSYEKL. The CDR3 is 14 amino acids. The germline V and J ends were trimmed by 1 base and 3 bases, with 7 bases remaining between them. Written as DNA, the CDR3 is TGCGCCAGCAGCCAAGTCCACAGCAAAAACATTCAGTACTTC. It encodes CASSQVHSKNIQYF.

V is TRBV29-1 and J is TRBJ2-1; 7 bases fit TRBD2. The CDR3 is made up of 15 amino acids. Germline lookup yields CDR1 SQVTM and CDR2 ANQGSEA. With V trimmed by 6 bases and J by 0 bases, 8 bases remained unmatched. CDR3 sequence (DNA): TGCAGCGTGGACCGAGCGGGGAGCTCCTACAATGAGCAGTTCTTC. Translated: CSVDRAGSSYNEQFF.

This clone was detected only once. This chain links TRBV12-5 with TRBJ2-7, with 9 nucleotides matching TRBD1. This CDR3 region has 15 residues. Germline CDR1 is LGHNT and CDR2 is FRNRAP. The V and J ends lost 1 base and 2 bases, in that order; junction bases with no gene match: 3. The DNA of the CDR3 is TGTGCTAGTGGTTTGGGGAGGACAGGGGCCTACGAGCAGTACTTC. Its translation is CASGLGRTGAYEQYF.

J is TRBJ2-3 and V is TRBV9; TRBD2 is a possible D gene (6 bases). The CDR3 is 12 amino acids. The germline CDR1 and CDR2 sequences are SGDLS and YYNGEE. V dropped 3 bases and J dropped 6 bases, with 8 bases sitting between them. The CDR3 loop is CASSGLGDTQYF. CDR3 nucleotides: TGTGCCAGCAGCGGACTAGGGGATACGCAGTATTTT.

V and J are TRBV11-3 and TRBJ2-1, with D possibly TRBD2 on 6 matching bases. Germline V gene data show CDR1 as SGHNT and CDR2 as YENEEA. The V and J ends lost 0 bases and 7 bases respectively, with 13 bases between them. The CDR3 has 15 amino acids. The CDR3 sequence is CASSLEGLGRNEQFF. In nucleotides, the CDR3 is TGTGCCAGCAGCTTAGAGGGACTTGGGAGGAATGAGCAGTTCTTC.

The chain joins TRBV4-1 to TRBJ2-3, with 9 bases matching TRBD1. After removal of 5 bases from V and 2 bases from J, the junction contained 5 bases not matched to a gene. CDR3 length: 15 amino acids. Germline CDR1 and CDR2: MGHRA and YSYEKL. Here the CDR3 reads CASSNRDRDTDTQYF. CDR3 sequence (DNA): TGCGCCAGCAGCAACCGGGACAGGGACACAGATACGCAGTATTTT.

The chain links TRBV7-7 to TRBJ2-1; D possibly corresponds to TRBD2 (5 bases). The CDR3 runs to 13 residues. Trimming cost V 5 bases and J 9 bases, with 14 bases left between them. Per the germline V gene, CDR1 is SSHAT and CDR2 is FNYEAQ (reference sequence). CDR3 loop: CASSPLRTGEQFF. CDR3 DNA sequence: TGTGCCAGCAGCCCCCTGCGGACTGGTGAGCAGTTCTTC.

This chain links TRBV19 with TRBJ2-3; D is unresolved. In germline, CDR1 is LNHDA, CDR2 SQIVND (reference sequence). This CDR3 is 19 amino acids long. The V end lost 4 bases, the J end lost 3 bases, and 26 bases lay between the germline ends. CDR3 sequence (DNA): TGTGCCAGTAGTACCACCCGTCGTCGTAGTTTAGGCAGGACAGATACGCAGTATTTT. Amino acids: CASSTTRRRSLGRTDTQYF.

V gene TRBV7-9 combines with J gene TRBJ2-7; D unresolved. This CDR3 is 12 amino acids long. The ends were cut back, 4 bases at V and 3 bases at J, with 7 bases in the middle. Germline CDR1 and CDR2: SEHNR and FQNEAQ (reference sequence). CDR3 sequence reads: CASSSHSYEQYF. The CDR3 nucleotides are TGTGCCAGCAGCTCTCACAGCTACGAGCAGTACTTC.

The chain uses TRBV5-6 and TRBJ1-5, with 8 positions matching TRBD1. Trimming at V came to 0 bases and at J to 5 bases, leaving 4 bases not matched to a gene. Germline V gives CDR1 SGHDT, CDR2 YYEEEE. The CDR3 is made up of 15 amino acids. The CDR3 spells CASSLGQGADQPQHF. As DNA, the CDR3 is TGTGCCAGCAGCTTGGGGCAGGGGGCCGATCAGCCCCAGCATTTT.

This chain connects TRBV28 to TRBJ2-1; a weak D match, TRBD1 (6 bases). V was pared by 8 bases and J by 6 bases, with 11 bases between. The CDR3 has 12 residues. Per germline, CDR1 MDHEN and CDR2 SYDVKM. The CDR3 protein is CASVTGTNEQFF. CDR3 coding DNA: TGTGCCAGCGTAACAGGGACCAATGAGCAGTTCTTC.

This clone showed up just a few times. The CDR3 DNA sequence: TGTGCCAGCAGCCAGGATTTGCTGGGGACTAGCGCTTACAATGAGCAGTTCTTC. Protein: CASSQDLLGTSAYNEQFF. The V call is TRBV5-8, the J call TRBJ2-1, with 10 positions matching TRBD2. The CDR3 totals 18 residues. Germline-derived CDR1 and CDR2 are SGHTS and YDEGEE. Unmatched junction bases numbered 14, after V lost 4 bases and J lost 4 bases. Full variable domain (rest looked up from reference TRBV5-8 and TRBJ2-1): EAGVTQSPTHLIKTRGQQATLRCSPISGHTSVYWYQQALGLGLQFLLWYDEGEERNRGNFPPRFSGRQFPNYSSELNVNALELEDSALYLCASSQDLLGTSAYNEQFFGPGTRLTVL.

V and J are TRBV4-2 and TRBJ1-5, with D possibly TRBD1 on 5 matching bases. Germline CDR1 is LGHNA and CDR2 is YNFKEQ. The CDR3 is made up of 18 amino acids. V shed 0 bases and J shed 1 base, with 16 bases lying between them. In DNA, the CDR3 is TGTGCCAGCAGCCAAGATATATCAGTGGCAGGGAGCAATCAGCCCCAGCATTTT. It specifies CASSQDISVAGSNQPQHF.

The CDR3, as DNA: TGTGCCAGCGGGCAGGCCCCTAGCACAGATACGCAGTATTTT. Protein product: CASGQAPSTDTQYF. The chain recombines TRBV6-5 with TRBJ2-3; D uncertain. Germline V CDR1 and CDR2: MNHEY, SVGAGI. Trimming left V 8 bases short and J 0 bases short, with 12 bases between. The CDR3 sequence is 14 residues long.

In DNA, the CDR3 is TGTGCCAGCAGACGGGACAGGGGGTTCTCCTACGAGCAGTACTTC. Protein product: CASRRDRGFSYEQYF. The chain links TRBV2 to TRBJ2-7; TRBD1 agrees at 11 bases. V dropped 6 bases and J dropped 0; count of bases not matched to a gene: 4. The CDR3 covers 15 residues. Germline CDR1 reads SNHLY; CDR2 reads FYNNEI.

The genes are TRBV28 and TRBJ2-7; 8 nucleotides match TRBD1. The V gene's germline CDR1 is MDHEN and CDR2 SYDVKM. This CDR3 has 15 amino acids. J gave up 0 bases and V 5 bases, and 6 bases lay outside the gene matches. In DNA, the CDR3 is TGTGCCAGCAGTATGACCGGGACAGGCTCCTACGAGCAGTACTTC. Its protein is CASSMTGTGSYEQYF. The full variable domain, its missing parts supplied by reference TRBV28 and TRBJ2-7, is DVKVTQSSRYLVKRTGEKVFLECVQDMDHENMFWYRQDPGLGLRLIYFSYDVKMKEKGDIPEGYSVSREKKERFSLILESASTNQTSMYLCASSMTGTGSYEQYFGPGTRLTVT.

The chain joins TRBV29-1 to TRBJ1-2; TRBD1 agrees at 8 bases. The CDR3 totals 13 residues. CDR1 and CDR2 (germline): SQVTM, ANQGSEA. The junction had 8 bases not matched to a gene; V was cut back by 6 bases and J by 5 bases. This chain's CDR3 is CSVRTGWEYGYTF. The CDR3 DNA follows: TGCAGCGTCCGGACAGGGTGGGAGTATGGCTACACCTTC.

The chain has TRBV5-6 and TRBJ1-2; D gene unclear. V lost 4 bases and J 11 bases, leaving 18 bases between the germline ends. CDR1 SGHDT and CDR2 YYEEEE come from the germline V gene. This CDR3 has 13 residues. The CDR3 loop reads CASSHGRVDTYTF. The DNA of the CDR3 is TGTGCCAGCAGCCACGGGAGGGTGGATACTTACACCTTC.

The V gene is TRBV11-2, the J gene TRBJ2-7; no reliable D call. Germline V lookup: CDR1 SGHAT, CDR2 FQNNGV. The CDR3 length is 13 residues. Trimming took 5 bases from V and 2 from J, leaving 10 bases between them. In nucleotides, the CDR3 is TGTGCCAGCAGCCAACACACTACCTACGAGCAGTACTTC. Translating gives CASSQHTTYEQYF.

Details on this clone: Other DNA sequences in this sample translate to the same CDR3. V and J are TRBV29-1 and TRBJ1-1; TRBD1 matches 11 bases. With 7 bases clipped from V and 3 bases from J, the junction kept 1 base outside the gene matches. The CDR3 contains 12 residues. Germline-derived CDR1 and CDR2 are SQVTM and ANQGSEA. The chain's CDR3 is CSGGQGDTEAFF. The CDR3 region has the DNA TGCAGCGGGGGACAGGGGGACACTGAAGCTTTCTTT.

V gene TRBV7-9 combines with J gene TRBJ2-5; D is possibly TRBD2 (6 bases). The end of the DNA fits TRBJ2-7 better, so the J call may be wrong. The CDR3 consists of 15 residues. Germline CDR1 SEHNR, CDR2 FQNEAQ (reference sequence). The CDR3 spells CASSFGLIDPYEQYF. The CDR3 region has the DNA TGTGCCAGCAGCTTCGGACTAATCGACCCCTACGAGCAGTACTTC.

This sequence joins TRBV2 and TRBJ1-2; 9 nucleotides align to TRBD1. From germline, CDR1 is SNHLY and CDR2 FYNNEI. CDR3 length equals 13 residues. V was pared by 7 bases and J by 2 bases, with 2 bases of the junction left unmatched. The CDR3 sequence: CASTGQGNYGYTF. The CDR3, as DNA: TGTGCCAGCACCGGACAGGGGAACTATGGCTACACCTTC. Full variable domain (missing parts from reference TRBV2 and TRBJ1-2): EPEVTQTPSHQVTQMGQEVILRCVPISNHLYFYWYRQILGQKVEFLVSFYNNEISEKSEIFDDQFSVERPDGSNFTLKIRSTKLEDSAMYFCASTGQGNYGYTFGSGTRLTVV.

V gene TRBV10-3 combines with J gene TRBJ2-3; 8 nucleotides line up with TRBD1. The germline gives CDR1 ENHRY, CDR2 SYGVKD. This CDR3 contains 14 residues. After removal of 3 bases from V and 3 bases from J, the junction contained 2 bases not matched to a gene. The CDR3 DNA is TGTGCCATCAGTGACGGGGACAGGACAGATACGCAGTATTTT. Translation: CAISDGDRTDTQYF.

The chain has TRBV5-4 and TRBJ2-5; the D is unclear. TRBJ2-7 explains the end of the DNA better; the J call may be wrong. CDR1 and CDR2 (germline): SGHNT, YYREEE (reference sequence). CDR3 length: 17 amino acids. The CDR3 bases are TGTGCCAGCAGCTTGGGTGGGTACACGGATAGCTCCTACGAGCAGTACTTC. This encodes CASSLGGYTDSSYEQYF.

This chain joins TRBV27 and TRBJ1-1; D gene ambiguous. Germline lookup yields CDR1 MNHEY and CDR2 SMNVEV (reference sequence). The CDR3 contains 16 residues. V lost 5 bases and J 0 bases, leaving 16 bases between the germline ends. The CDR3 bases are TGTGCCAGCAGTCCGCATTATAAGAGGGTGAACACTGAAGCTTTCTTT. It yields the protein CASSPHYKRVNTEAFF.